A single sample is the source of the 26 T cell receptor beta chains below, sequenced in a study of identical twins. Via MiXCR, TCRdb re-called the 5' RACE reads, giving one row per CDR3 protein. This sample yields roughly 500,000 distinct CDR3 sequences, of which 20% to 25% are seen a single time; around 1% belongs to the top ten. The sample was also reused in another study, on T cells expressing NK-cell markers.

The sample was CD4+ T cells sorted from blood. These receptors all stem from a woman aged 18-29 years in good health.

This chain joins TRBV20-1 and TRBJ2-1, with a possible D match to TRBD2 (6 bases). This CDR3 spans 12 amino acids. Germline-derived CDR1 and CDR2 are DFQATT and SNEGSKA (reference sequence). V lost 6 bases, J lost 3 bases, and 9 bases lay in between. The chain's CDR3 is CSAWRGYNEQFF. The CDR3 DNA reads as TGCAGTGCCTGGAGGGGCTACAATGAGCAGTTCTTC.

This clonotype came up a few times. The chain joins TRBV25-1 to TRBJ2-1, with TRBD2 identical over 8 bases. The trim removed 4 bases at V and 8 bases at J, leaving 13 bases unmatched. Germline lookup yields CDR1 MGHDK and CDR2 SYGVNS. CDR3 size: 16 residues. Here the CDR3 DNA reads TGTGCCAGCAGTGTTGGTCTTAGCGGGGATCAAGATGAGCAGTTCTTC. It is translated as CASSVGLSGDQDEQFF.

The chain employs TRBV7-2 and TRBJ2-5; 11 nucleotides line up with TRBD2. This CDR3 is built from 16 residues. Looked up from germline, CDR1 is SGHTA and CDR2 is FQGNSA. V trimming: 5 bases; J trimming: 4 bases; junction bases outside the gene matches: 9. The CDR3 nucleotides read TGTGCCAGCAGCGCCGTTAGCGGGGGGGTAGGAGAGACCCAGTACTTC. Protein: CASSAVSGGVGETQYF.

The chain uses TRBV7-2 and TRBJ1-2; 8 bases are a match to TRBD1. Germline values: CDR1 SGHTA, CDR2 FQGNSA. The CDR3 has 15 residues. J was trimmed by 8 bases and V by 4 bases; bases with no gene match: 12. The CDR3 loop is CASSSRQGAWQGYTF. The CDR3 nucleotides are TGTGCCAGCAGCTCTAGGCAGGGGGCATGGCAAGGCTACACCTTC.

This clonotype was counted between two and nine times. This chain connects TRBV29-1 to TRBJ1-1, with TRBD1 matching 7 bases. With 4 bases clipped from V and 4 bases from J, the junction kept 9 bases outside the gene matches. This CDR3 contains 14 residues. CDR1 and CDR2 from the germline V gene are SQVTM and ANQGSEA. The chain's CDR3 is CSVGRGGLGTEAFF. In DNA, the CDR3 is TGCAGCGTTGGCAGGGGGGGATTGGGCACTGAAGCTTTCTTT.

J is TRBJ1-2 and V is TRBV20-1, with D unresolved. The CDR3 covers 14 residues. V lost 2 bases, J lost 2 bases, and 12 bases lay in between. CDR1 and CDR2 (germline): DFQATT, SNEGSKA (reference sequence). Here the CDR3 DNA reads TGCAGTGCTAGAATAGCAGGAGTGAACTATGGCTACACCTTC. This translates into CSARIAGVNYGYTF.

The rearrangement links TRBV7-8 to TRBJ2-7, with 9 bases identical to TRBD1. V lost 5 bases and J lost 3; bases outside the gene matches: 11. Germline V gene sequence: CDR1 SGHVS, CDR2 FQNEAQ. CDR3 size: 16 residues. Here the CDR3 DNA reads TGTGCCAGCAGCGCACACGGACAGGGGAAAGTCTACGAGCAGTACTTC. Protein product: CASSAHGQGKVYEQYF.

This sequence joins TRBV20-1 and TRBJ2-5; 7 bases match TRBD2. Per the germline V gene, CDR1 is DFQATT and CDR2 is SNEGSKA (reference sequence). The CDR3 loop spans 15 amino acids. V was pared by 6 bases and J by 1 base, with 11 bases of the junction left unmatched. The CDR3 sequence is CSAEAHGTTQETQYF. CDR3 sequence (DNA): TGCAGTGCCGAAGCCCACGGGACTACCCAAGAGACCCAGTACTTC.

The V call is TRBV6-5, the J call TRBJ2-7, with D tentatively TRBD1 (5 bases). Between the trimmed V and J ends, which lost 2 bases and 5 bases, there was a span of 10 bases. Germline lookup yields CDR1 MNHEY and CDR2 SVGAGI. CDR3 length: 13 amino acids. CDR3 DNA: TGTGCCAGCAGTTACAGGCAGGGCAACGAGCAGTACTTC. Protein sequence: CASSYRQGNEQYF.

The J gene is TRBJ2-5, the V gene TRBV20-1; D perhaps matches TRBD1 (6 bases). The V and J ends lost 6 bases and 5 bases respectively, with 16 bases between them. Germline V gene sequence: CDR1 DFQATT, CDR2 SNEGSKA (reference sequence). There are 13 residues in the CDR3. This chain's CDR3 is CSAPRGSRETQYF. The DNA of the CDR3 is TGCAGTGCCCCTAGGGGGAGTCGTGAGACCCAGTACTTC.

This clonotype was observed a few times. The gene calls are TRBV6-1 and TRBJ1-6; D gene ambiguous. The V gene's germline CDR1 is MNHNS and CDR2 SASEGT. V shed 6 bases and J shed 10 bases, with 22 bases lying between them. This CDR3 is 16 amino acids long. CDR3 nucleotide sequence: TGTGCCAGCAGCAGAAAGACGTATCAAGGTCCATCACCCCTCCACTTT. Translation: CASSRKTYQGPSPLHF.

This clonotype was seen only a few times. The CDR3 sequence is CATSWAGNEQFF. In nucleotides, the CDR3 is TGTGCCACTTCGTGGGCCGGGAATGAGCAGTTCTTC. The J gene is TRBJ2-1, the V gene TRBV6-2 or TRBV6-3; the D is unclear. Trimming left V 10 bases short and J 7 bases short, with 14 bases between. This CDR3 is 12 amino acids long. CDR1 and CDR2 (germline): MNHEY, SVGEGT.

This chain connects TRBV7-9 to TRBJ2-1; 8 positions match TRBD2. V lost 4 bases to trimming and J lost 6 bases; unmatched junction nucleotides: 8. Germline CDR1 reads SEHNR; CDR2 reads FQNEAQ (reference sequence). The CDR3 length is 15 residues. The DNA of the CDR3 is TGTGCCAGCAGCTCGGCTCCGGGACTAGTCAATGAGCAGTTCTTC. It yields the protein CASSSAPGLVNEQFF.

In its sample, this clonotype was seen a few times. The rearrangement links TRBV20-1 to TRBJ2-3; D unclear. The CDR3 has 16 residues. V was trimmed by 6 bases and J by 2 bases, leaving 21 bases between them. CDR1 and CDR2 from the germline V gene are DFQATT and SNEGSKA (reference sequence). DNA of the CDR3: TGCAGTGCGCAGCCGGCGACTCGGCGAAACACAGATACGCAGTATTTT. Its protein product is CSAQPATRRNTDTQYF.

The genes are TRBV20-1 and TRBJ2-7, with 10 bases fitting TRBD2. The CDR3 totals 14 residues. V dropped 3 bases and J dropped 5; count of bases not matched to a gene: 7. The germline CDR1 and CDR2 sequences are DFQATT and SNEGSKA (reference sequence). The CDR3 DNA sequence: TGCAGTGCTAGGCAAGCTAGCGGGGGTAACGAGCAGTACTTC. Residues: CSARQASGGNEQYF.

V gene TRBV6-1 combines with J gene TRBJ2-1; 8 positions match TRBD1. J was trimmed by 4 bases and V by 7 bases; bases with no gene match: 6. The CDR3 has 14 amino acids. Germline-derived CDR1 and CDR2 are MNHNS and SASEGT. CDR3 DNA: TGTGCCAGCAACAAGGGGACAGGATACAATGAGCAGTTCTTC. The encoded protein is CASNKGTGYNEQFF.

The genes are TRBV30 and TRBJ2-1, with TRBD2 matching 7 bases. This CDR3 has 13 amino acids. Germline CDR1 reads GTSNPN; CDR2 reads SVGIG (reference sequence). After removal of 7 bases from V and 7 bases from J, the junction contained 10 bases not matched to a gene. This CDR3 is CAYRRGSRNEQFF. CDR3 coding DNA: TGTGCCTACAGGCGCGGGAGTAGAAATGAGCAGTTCTTC. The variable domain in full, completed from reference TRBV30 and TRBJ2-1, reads SQTIHQWPATLVQPVGSPLSLECTVEGTSNPNLYWYRQAAGRGLQLLFYSVGIGQISSEVPQNLSASRPQDRQFILSSKKLLLSDSGFYLCAYRRGSRNEQFFGPGTRLTVL.

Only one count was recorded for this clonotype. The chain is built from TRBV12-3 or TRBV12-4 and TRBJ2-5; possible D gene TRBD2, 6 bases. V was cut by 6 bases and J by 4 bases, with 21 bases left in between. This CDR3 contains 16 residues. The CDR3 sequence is CASSLIWEDYGETQYF. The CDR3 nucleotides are TGTGCCAGCAGCCTCATCTGGGAGGACTACGGAGAGACCCAGTACTTC.

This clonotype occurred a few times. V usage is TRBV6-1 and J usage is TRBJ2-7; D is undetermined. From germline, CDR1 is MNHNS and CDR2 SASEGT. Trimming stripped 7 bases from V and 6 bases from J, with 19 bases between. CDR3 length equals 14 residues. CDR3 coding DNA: TGTGCCAGCAACCCGACTGCGTTCTTTGGCGAGCAGTACTTC. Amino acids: CASNPTAFFGEQYF.

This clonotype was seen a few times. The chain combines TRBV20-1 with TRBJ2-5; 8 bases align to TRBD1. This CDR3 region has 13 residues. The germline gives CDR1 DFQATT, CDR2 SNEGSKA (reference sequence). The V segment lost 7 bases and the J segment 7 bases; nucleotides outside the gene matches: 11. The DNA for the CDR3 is TGCAGTGTCCCCGGGACAGGAGGAGGGACCCAGTACTTC. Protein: CSVPGTGGGTQYF.

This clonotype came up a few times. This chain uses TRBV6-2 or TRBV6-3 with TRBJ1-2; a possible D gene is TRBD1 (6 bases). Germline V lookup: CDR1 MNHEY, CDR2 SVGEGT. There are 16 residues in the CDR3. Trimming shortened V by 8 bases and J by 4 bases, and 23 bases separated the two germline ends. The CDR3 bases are TGTGCCAGCTCCCTAGTTCAAGGAAGCAGGGGCTATGGCTACACCTTC. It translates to CASSLVQGSRGYGYTF.

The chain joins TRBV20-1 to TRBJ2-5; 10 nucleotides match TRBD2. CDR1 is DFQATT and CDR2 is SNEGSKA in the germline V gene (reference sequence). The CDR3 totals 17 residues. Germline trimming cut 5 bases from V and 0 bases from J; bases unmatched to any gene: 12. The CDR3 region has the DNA TGCAGTGCTTCTCTAGCGGGGGCCTCCCAACACCAAGAGACCCAGTACTTC. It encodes CSASLAGASQHQETQYF.

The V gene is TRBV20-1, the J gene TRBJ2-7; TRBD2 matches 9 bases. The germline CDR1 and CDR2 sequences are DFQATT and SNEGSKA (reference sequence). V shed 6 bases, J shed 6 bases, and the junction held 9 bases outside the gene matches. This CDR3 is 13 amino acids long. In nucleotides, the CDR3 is TGCAGTGCCACAATAGCGGGAGTGGGCGAGCAGTACTTC. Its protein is CSATIAGVGEQYF.

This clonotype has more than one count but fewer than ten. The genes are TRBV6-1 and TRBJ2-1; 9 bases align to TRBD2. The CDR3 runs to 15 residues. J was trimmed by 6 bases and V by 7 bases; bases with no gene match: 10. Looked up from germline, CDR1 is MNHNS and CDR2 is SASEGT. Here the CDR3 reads CASTALTSGSNEQFF. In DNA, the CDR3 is TGTGCCAGCACCGCTTTGACTAGCGGATCCAATGAGCAGTTCTTC.

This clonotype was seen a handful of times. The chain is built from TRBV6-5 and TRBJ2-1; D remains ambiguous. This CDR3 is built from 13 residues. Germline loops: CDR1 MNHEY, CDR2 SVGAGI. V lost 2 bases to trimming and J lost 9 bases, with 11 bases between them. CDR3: CASSYKWTGEQFF. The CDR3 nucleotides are TGTGCCAGCAGTTACAAGTGGACCGGTGAGCAGTTCTTC.

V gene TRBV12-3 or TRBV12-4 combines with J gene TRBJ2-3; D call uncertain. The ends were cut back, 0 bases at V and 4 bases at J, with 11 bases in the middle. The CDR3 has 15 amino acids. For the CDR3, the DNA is TGTGCCAGCAGTTTAGCGCTGGCACCTGCAGATACGCAGTATTTT. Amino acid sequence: CASSLALAPADTQYF.